The TCR beta chain described here comes from a study of blood T cell repertoires in COVID-19 (dated by TCRdb to 2020 to 2022). At the level of the whole study: Samples from collaborators originated in the United States, Italy and Spain and spanned both the acute and convalescent phases of COVID-19. The prospective study material was composed of cDNA or gDNA derived from T cells, B-cell-depleted T cells, or PBMCs. Deeply sampled blood TCRbeta repertoires from subjects exposed to, actively infected with, or recovered from COVID-19 were included in the dataset. The repertoires were released in a freely available public database meant as a resource for research on the immune response to SARS-CoV-2. Samples came from the ongoing ImmuneRACE study (first 160 participants) plus 1,254 subjects from 6 global collaborators. The sample metadata nearly always contained a de-identified subject ID, COVID-19 status, age in years and sex. Where available, HLA class I and class II types were obtained from metadata supplied by the sample provider rather than from assay-based typing.

What the authors observed across the whole study: The amount of clinical and demographic metadata varied by source and participant and was provided uncurated.

Details on this clone: Its antigen is currently not known. No base-level quality is on record; no much larger clone is a single base apart.

TCRbeta CDR3 regions were amplified from genomic DNA by means of the immunoSEQ Assay, a bias-controlled multiplex PCR. Regarding the original processing steps: Within the assay, amplification of reference gene primers was used to estimate how many nucleated cells each sample contained. Sequence reads were collapsed and filtered to measure the absolute abundance of every unique TCRbeta CDR3 rearrangement. Productive Simpson clonality was computed per sample as the square root of Simpson's diversity index over productive rearrangements. The table comes from immuneACCESS by way of TCRdb, which keeps in-frame sequences with V and J called. Part of the clones is missing from these tables; in studies checked, under half for an unresolved V gene and the rest for unknown reasons. The V and J calls and clone size come from that table; D and trimming were worked out from the DNA. A total of approximately 250,000 clones appear in this sample, 80% to 90% of them only once. Roughly a tenth of the sample rests with the top ten.

From its cysteine to its phenylalanine, the CDR3 spans 15 amino acids. CDR3 DNA only is kept here, 45 bases in frame from base 1. Based on the germline V gene, the CDR1 and CDR2 sequences are SGHTA and FQGNSA. Trimming accounts for 6 bases at V and 2 bases at J, while the number of junction bases matched to no gene is 7. In Seattle, one collaborating source enrolled patients while the infection was active and tracked those patients longitudinally over the course of disease. Each collaborating institution followed its own protocols to collect whole blood in K2EDTA tubes. Collaborator samples were shipped for TCRbeta analysis as frozen whole blood, isolated PBMCs, or DNA extracted from either sample type.

The TCR originated in a woman in her seventies with COVID-19, enrolled during active disease. The chain links TRBV7-2 with TRBJ2-1, and TRBD2 aligns with 7 junction nucleotides. The sequencing input was peripheral blood. The CDR3 is CASRSASGPYNEQFF. The sequenced DNA is TGTGCCAGCAGATCCGCTAGCGGACCCTACAATGAGCAGTTCTTC. The CDR3 plus the reference TRBV7-2 and TRBJ2-1 genes for the other parts give the full variable domain: GAGVSQSPSNKVTEKGKDVELRCDPISGHTALYWYRQSLGQGLEFLIYFQGNSAPDKSGLPSDRFSAERTGGSVSTLTIQRTQQEDSAVYLCASRSASGPYNEQFFGPGTRLTVL.